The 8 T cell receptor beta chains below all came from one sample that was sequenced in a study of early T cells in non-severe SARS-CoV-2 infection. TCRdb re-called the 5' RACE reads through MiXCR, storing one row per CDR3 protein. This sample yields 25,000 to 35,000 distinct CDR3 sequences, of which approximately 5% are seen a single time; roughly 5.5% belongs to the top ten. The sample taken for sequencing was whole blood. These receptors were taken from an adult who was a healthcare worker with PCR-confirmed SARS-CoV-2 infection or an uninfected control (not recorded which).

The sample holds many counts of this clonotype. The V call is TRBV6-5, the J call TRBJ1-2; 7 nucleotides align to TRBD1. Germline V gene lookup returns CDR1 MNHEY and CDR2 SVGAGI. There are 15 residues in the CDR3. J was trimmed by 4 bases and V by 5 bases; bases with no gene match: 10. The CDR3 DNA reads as TGTGCCAGCAGTCTTGGCCCAACAGGGGTCTATGGCTACACCTTC. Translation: CASSLGPTGVYGYTF.

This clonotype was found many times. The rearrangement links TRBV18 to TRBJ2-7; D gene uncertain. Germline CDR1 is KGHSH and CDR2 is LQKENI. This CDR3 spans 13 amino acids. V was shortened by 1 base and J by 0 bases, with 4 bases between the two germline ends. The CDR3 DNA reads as TGTGCCAGCTCACCACGCAGCTCCTACGAGCAGTACTTC. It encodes CASSPRSSYEQYF.

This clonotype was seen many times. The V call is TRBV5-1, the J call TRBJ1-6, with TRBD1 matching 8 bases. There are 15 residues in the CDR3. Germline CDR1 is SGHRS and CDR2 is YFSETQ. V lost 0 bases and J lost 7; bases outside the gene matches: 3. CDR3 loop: CASSLARGRNSPLHF. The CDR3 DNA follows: TGCGCCAGCAGCTTGGCCAGGGGGCGCAATTCACCCCTCCACTTT.

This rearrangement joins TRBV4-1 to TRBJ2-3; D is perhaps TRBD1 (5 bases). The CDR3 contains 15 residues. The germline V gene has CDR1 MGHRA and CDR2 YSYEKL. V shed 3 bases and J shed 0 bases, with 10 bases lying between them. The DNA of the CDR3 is TGCGCCAGCAGCCAGGTCCCAGGGAGCACAGATACGCAGTATTTT. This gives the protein CASSQVPGSTDTQYF.

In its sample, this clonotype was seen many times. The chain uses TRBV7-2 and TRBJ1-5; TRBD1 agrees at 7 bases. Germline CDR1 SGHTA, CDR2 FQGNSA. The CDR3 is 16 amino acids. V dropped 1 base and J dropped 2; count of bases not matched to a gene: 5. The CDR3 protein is CASSLGQGVGNQPQHF. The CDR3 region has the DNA TGTGCCAGCAGCTTAGGACAGGGCGTGGGCAATCAGCCCCAGCATTTT.

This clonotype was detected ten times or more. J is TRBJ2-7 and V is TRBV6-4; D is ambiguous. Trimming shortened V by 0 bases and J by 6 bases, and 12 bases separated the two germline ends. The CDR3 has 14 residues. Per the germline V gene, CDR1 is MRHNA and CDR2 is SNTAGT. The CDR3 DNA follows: TGTGCCAGCAGTGACTCCTCTCACCTGGGCGAGCAGTACGTC. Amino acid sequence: CASSDSSHLGEQYV.

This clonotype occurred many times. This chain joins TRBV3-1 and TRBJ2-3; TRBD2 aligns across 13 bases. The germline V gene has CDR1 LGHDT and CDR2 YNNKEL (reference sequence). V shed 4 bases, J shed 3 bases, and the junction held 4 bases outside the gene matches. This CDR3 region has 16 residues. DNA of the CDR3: TGTGCCAGCAGCCCGCGACTAGCGGGAGGAACAGATACGCAGTATTTT. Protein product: CASSPRLAGGTDTQYF.

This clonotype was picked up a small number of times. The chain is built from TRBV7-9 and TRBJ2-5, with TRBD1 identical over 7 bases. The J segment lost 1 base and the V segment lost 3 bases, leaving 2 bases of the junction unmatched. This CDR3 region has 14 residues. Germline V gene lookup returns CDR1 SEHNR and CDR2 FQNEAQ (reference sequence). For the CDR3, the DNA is TGTGCCAGCAGCTTTCGGACAGGCCAAGAGACCCAGTACTTC. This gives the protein CASSFRTGQETQYF.